What follows describes a single T cell receptor beta chain. Antigen unknown. These data originate in a study of blood T cells in healthy people across ages. Study-level results: It was found that TCR beta diversity correlated strongly with the percentage of naive T cells.

Sample-barcoded 5' priming and a J-beta primer mix drove a second PCR of roughly 6 to 12 cycles. MiXCR was run by TCRdb on the 5' RACE reads, yielding one entry per CDR3 protein. The sample includes roughly 800,000 distinct CDR3 sequences, 58% seen only once; the top ten take around 22%. This CDR3 contains 17 residues. Germline CDR1 is MGHDK and CDR2 is SYGVNS. V lost 6 bases to trimming and J lost 11 bases; unmatched junction nucleotides: 24. The sample consisted of blood. The TCR comes from a man younger than 45 in good health. V and J are TRBV25-1 and TRBJ2-5; 7 bases are shared with TRBD2. The DNA of the CDR3 is TGTGCCAGCAGCCACTTCGGGGGGACCTACTCCTACAATGAGCAGTACTTC. Protein sequence: CASSHFGGTYSYNEQYF.